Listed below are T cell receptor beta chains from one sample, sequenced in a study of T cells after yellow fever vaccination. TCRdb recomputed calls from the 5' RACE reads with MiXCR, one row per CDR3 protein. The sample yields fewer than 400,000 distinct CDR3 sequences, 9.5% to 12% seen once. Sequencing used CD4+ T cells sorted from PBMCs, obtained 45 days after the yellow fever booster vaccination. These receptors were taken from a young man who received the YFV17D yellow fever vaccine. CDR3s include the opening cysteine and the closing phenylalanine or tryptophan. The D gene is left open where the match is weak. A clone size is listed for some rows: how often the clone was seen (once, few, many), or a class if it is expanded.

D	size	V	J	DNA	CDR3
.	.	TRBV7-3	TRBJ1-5	TGTGCCAGCAGCTCCGGACAGAATCAGCCCCAGCATTTT	CASSSGQNQPQHF
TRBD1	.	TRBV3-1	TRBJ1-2	TGTGCCAGCAGCCTTCCGGGACAGGGGAGATTAGGCTACACCTTC	CASSLPGQGRLGYTF
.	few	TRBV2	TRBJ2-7	TGTGCCAGCAGTGAAGAGGTGGACAGCCAGTACTTC	CASSEEVDSQYF
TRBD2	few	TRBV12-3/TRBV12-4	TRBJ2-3	TGTGCCAGCAGTCAACGCAGCGGGGGCACAGATACGCAGTATTTT	CASSQRSGGTDTQYF
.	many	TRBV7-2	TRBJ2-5	TGTGCCAGCAGCTTAAGAGGGGTGGAGACCCAGTACTTC	CASSLRGVETQYF
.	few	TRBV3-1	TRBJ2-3	TGTGCCAGCAGGCGAGGGACAGATACGCAGTATTTT	CASRRGTDTQYF
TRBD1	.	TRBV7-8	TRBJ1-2	TGTGCCAGCAGCTCCTCGGGACAGGGTCGGTATGGCTACACCTTC	CASSSSGQGRYGYTF
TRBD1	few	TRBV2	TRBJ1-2	TGTGCCAGCAGTGAGGGACAGGGTCTTCCCTATGGCTACACCTTC	CASSEGQGLPYGYTF
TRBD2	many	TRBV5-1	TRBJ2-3	TGCGCCAGCAGACCCAGCGGGGGGCCTCCAGATACGCAGTATTTT	CASRPSGGPPDTQYF
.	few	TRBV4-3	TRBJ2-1	TGCGCCAGCAGCCAAGACCGAGAGGATGAGCAGTTCTTC	CASSQDREDEQFF
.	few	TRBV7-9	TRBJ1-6	TGTGCCAGCAGCCGGGACGACCGAGCCCCCCTCCACTTT	CASSRDDRAPLHF
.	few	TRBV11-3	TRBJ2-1	TGTGCCAGCAGCCGGTTCCAGCAAGAGCAGTTCTTC	CASSRFQQEQFF
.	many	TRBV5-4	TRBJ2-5	TGTGCCAGCAGCTTGGCAGGGGCGTCCGAGACCCAGTACTTC	CASSLAGASETQYF
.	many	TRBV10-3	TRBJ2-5	TGTGCCATCAGGGGGCGGGACCACAAGACCCAGTACTTC	CAIRGRDHKTQYF
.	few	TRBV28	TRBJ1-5	TGTGCCAGCAGTCGGTCAGGGGCTGACAATCAGCCCCAGCATTTT	CASSRSGADNQPQHF